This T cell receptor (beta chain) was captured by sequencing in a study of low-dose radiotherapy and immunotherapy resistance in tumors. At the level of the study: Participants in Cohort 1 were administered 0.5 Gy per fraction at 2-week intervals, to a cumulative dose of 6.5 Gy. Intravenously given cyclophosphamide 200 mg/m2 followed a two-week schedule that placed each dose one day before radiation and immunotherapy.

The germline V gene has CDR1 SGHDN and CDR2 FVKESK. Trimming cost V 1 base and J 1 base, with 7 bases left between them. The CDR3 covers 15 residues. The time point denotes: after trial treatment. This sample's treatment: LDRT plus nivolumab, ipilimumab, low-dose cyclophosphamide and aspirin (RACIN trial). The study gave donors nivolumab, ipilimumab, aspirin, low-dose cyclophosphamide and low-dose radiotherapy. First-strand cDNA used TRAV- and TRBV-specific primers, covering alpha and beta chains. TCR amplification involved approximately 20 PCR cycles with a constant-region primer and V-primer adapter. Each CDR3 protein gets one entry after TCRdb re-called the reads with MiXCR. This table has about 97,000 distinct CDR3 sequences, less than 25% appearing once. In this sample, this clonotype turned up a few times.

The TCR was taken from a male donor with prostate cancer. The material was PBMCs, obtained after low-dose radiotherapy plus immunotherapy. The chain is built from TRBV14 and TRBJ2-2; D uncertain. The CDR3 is CASSQVGQNTGELFF. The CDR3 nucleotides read TGTGCCAGCAGCCAAGTTGGCCAGAACACCGGGGAGCTGTTTTTT.